This T cell receptor (beta chain) was profiled in a study of blood T cell repertoires in COVID-19. Produced via immunoSEQ multiplex PCR; TCRdb's table is partial and in-frame only. The sample contains 450,000 to 500,000 clones, approximately 83% of which appear only once. V lost 1 base and J lost 7, with 8 bases in between. CDR1 SGHTA and CDR2 FQGTGA come from the germline V gene. The CDR3 runs 14 residues. This receptor was identified in a human donor in a cohort sampled during active COVID-19. This rearrangement joins TRBV7-3 to TRBJ1-6; a possible D gene is TRBD1 (5 bases). Sequencing was carried out using peripheral blood. The CDR3 DNA follows: TGTGCCAGCAGCTTAAGCCGGGGGAATTCACCCCTCCACTTT. This gives the protein CASSLSRGNSPLHF.